This T cell receptor (beta chain) was profiled in a study of blood T cell repertoires in COVID-19. Per the study methods: Amplification from reference gene primers served as the basis for estimated nucleated cell counts. Sequencing used immunoSEQ multiplex PCR; TCRdb keeps in-frame clones, though not all of them. Clonal size and the V and J genes are those of that table, whereas D and trimming came from the DNA. The sample lists 91,000 or so clones, 80% to 90% occurring once. Trimming shortened V by 0 bases and J by 4 bases, and 13 bases separated the two germline ends. Germline CDR1 and CDR2: MGHRA and YSYEKL. The CDR3 extends over 15 amino acids.

The rearrangement joins TRBV4-1 to TRBJ2-7, with D tentatively TRBD1 (6 bases). This clonotype was sampled from a human donor in a cohort sampled during active COVID-19. The specimen sequenced was peripheral blood. In DNA, the CDR3 is TGCGCCAGCAGCCAAGATGGCGGACAGCTATACGAGCAGTACTTC. Protein product: CASSQDGGQLYEQYF.